This T cell receptor (beta chain) was recovered during a study of blood T cell repertoires in COVID-19 (dated by TCRdb to about 2020). For the study in its entirety: Samples from collaborators originated in the United States, Italy and Spain and spanned both the acute and convalescent phases of COVID-19. Where HLA class I and class II types were available, the types were taken from metadata supplied by the sample provider, not from assay-based typing. The prospective study material was composed of cDNA or gDNA derived from T cells, B-cell-depleted T cells, or PBMCs. Samples came from the ongoing ImmuneRACE study (first 160 participants) plus 1,254 subjects from 6 global collaborators. A freely available public database, intended as a resource for researchers studying the immune response to SARS-CoV-2, is where the repertoires were released. A de-identified subject ID, COVID-19 status, age in years and sex were almost always included in the sample metadata. Subjects who had been exposed to COVID-19, were actively infected with it, or had recovered from it provided the deeply sampled blood TCRbeta repertoires that made up the dataset. Paper-wide results and their limitations: The amount of clinical and demographic metadata varied by source and participant and was provided uncurated.

Each collaborating institution followed its own protocols to collect whole blood in K2EDTA tubes. For TCRbeta analysis, collaborator samples were shipped as frozen whole blood, as isolated PBMCs, or as DNA extracted from either sample type. Measured from the cysteine to the phenylalanine, the CDR3 is 15 residues long. The retained sequence is limited to the CDR3, 45 bases, with the frame set at the first base. As encoded in the germline V gene (reference sequence), CDR1 is GTSNPN while CDR2 is SVGIG. The junction carries 14 bases between V and J, which are trimmed by 2 bases and 2 bases respectively. As concerns this clone: What this receptor recognizes is not known. No base quality values were provided; no much bigger clone lies one nucleotide off.

TCRbeta CDR3 regions were amplified from genomic DNA by means of the immunoSEQ Assay, a bias-controlled multiplex PCR. Per the original workflow: Nucleated cell counts per sample were estimated from amplification of reference gene primers within the assay. To quantify the absolute abundance of each unique TCRbeta CDR3 rearrangement, sequence reads were collapsed and filtered. For each sample, productive Simpson clonality was calculated by taking the square root of Simpson's diversity index across productive rearrangements. TCRdb provides this immuneACCESS table in a form limited to in-frame rearrangements. Some clones are lacking; in checked studies, under half of them reflect an unresolved V gene, and why the rest are absent is not known. The V and J calls and the clone size are those of that table, but D and trimming were determined from the DNA. Across this sample there are 80,000 to 95,000 clones, with around nine tenths seen only once. The ten largest clones add up to around 3.4% of the sample.

Sequences were obtained from peripheral blood. The receptor's source is a woman in her 70s with acute or convalescent COVID-19. Recombination joined TRBV30 with TRBJ2-3; the D gene is not confidently resolved. For the CDR3, the sequence is CAWSFLGSHTDTQYF. The nucleotide sequence is given as TGTGCCTGGAGTTTCCTAGGCTCACACACAGATACGCAGTATTTT. The reference TRBV30 and TRBJ2-3 proteins fill in what lies around the CDR3, so the full variable domain reads SQTIHQWPATLVQPVGSPLSLECTVEGTSNPNLYWYRQAAGRGLQLLFYSVGIGQISSEVPQNLSASRPQDRQFILSSKKLLLSDSGFYLCAWSFLGSHTDTQYFGPGTRLTVL.